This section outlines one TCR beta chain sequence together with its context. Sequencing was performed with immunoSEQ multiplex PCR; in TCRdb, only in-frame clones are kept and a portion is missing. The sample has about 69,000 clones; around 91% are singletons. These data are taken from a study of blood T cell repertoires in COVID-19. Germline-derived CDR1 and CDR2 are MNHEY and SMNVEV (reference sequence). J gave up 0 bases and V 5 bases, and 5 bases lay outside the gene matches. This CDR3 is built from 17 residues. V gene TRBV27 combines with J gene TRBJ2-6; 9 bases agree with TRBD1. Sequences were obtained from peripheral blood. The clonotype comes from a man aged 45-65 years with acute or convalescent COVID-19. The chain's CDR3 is CASSKWTGVSGANVLTF. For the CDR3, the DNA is TGTGCCAGCAGTAAATGGACAGGGGTCTCTGGGGCCAACGTCCTGACTTTC. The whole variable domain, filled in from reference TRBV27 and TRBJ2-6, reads EAQVTQNPRYLITVTGKKLTVTCSQNMNHEYMSWYRQDPGLGLRQIYYSMNVEVTDKGDVPEGYKVSRKEKRNFPLILESPSPNQTSLYFCASSKWTGVSGANVLTFGAGSRLTVL.